The clone carrying this TCR beta chain was recorded many times. The CDR3 runs 15 residues. V lost 3 bases to trimming and J lost 0 bases; unmatched junction nucleotides: 0. Germline assignment: CDR1 KGHDR and CDR2 SFDVKD. TCRdb re-derived calls from the RT-PCR reads in MiXCR, one entry per CDR3 protein. This sample carries tens of thousands of distinct CDR3 sequences, approximately 8.8% of them seen once, and the ten largest clones take almost 50%. This record comes from a study of patients and donors after allogeneic stem cell transplantation. The rearrangement joins TRBV24-1 to TRBJ2-3; the match to TRBD1 covers 9 bases. Sequenced sample: blood, either unsorted or a sorted T cell fraction (not recorded which). The receptor's source is a human donor who was either an allogeneic HSCT recipient or a stem cell or donor lymphocyte infusion donor (not recorded which). It is not recorded whose cells these are; they may come from a transplant donor. The CDR3 coding sequence is TGTGCCACCAGTGATGGGACAGGGAGCACAGATACGCAGTATTTT. Translated, it gives CATSDGTGSTDTQYF.